The 13 T cell receptor beta chains presented below share a single source sample, sequenced in a study of shared clonotypes between healthy human individuals. The protocol was immunoSEQ multiplex PCR, while the TCRdb copy is restricted to in-frame clones and leaves out a portion. Of more than 2 million clones listed, around 95% are singletons. The sequencing sample was made of naive CD4+ T cells sorted from blood. Subset described: CD45RA+ positively selected. The receptors shown here come from a man between 18 and 35 years old in good health.

J is TRBJ2-2 and V is TRBV10-2, with 9 nucleotides matching TRBD1. V dropped 6 bases and J dropped 2; count of bases not matched to a gene: 4. The CDR3 sequence is 15 residues long. Germline-derived CDR1 and CDR2 are WSHSY and SAAADI. The CDR3 protein is CASRRTGDNTGELFF. CDR3 nucleotide sequence: TGCGCCAGCAGGAGGACAGGGGATAACACCGGGGAGCTGTTTTTT.

The rearrangement joins TRBV11-2 to TRBJ2-3; possible D gene TRBD1, 5 bases. CDR3 length: 15 amino acids. Germline CDR1 SGHAT, CDR2 FQNNGV. The ends were cut back, 6 bases at V and 0 bases at J, with 13 bases in the middle. The CDR3 loop is CASRPRGGSTDTQYF. The DNA for the CDR3 is TGTGCCAGCAGGCCAAGGGGCGGTAGCACAGATACGCAGTATTTT.

The rearrangement links TRBV27 to TRBJ2-5; D is uncertain. V shed 4 bases and J shed 4 bases, with 7 bases lying between them. This CDR3 comprises 12 residues. The germline V gene encodes CDR1 MNHEY and CDR2 SMNVEV (reference sequence). CDR3 DNA: TGTGCCAGCAGTTCGGTCGGAGAGACCCAGTACTTC. Translation: CASSSVGETQYF.

This chain connects TRBV30 to TRBJ1-2; D is perhaps TRBD1 (5 bases). V was pared by 0 bases and J by 10 bases, with 12 bases between. The CDR3 has 12 amino acids. The germline CDR1 and CDR2 sequences are GTSNPN and SVGIG (reference sequence). CDR3 coding DNA: TGTGCCTGGAGTGTACCGGGGACTCACTACACCTTC. This sequence encodes CAWSVPGTHYTF.

Points on this clone: The junction departs from the called germline gene at one end, perhaps through a read error. The chain links TRBV7-8 to TRBJ2-5, with 10 bases aligning to TRBD2. CDR1 is SGHVS and CDR2 is FQNEAQ in the germline V gene. This CDR3 has 14 residues. CDR3 sequence reads: CASSLAGVLETQYF. The CDR3, as DNA: TGTGCCAGCAGCCTAGCGGGAGTTCTGGAGACCCAGTACTTC.

This rearrangement joins TRBV9 to TRBJ1-1; unclear D gene. V dropped 2 bases and J dropped 2 bases, with 13 bases sitting between them. Germline CDR1 reads SGDLS; CDR2 reads YYNGEE. The CDR3 contains 15 residues. DNA of the CDR3: TGTGCCAGCAGCGTCCTACGGAAGGGAAACACTGAAGCTTTCTTT. Protein product: CASSVLRKGNTEAFF.

The chain employs TRBV4-1 and TRBJ1-5; D ambiguous. Per the germline V gene, CDR1 is MGHRA and CDR2 is YSYEKL. V was clipped by 0 bases and J by 6 bases, with 6 bases between them. The CDR3 covers 13 residues. The CDR3 is CASSQDEVQPQHF. CDR3 coding DNA: TGCGCCAGCAGCCAAGATGAGGTTCAGCCCCAGCATTTT.

This clone was seen once. The chain combines TRBV30 with TRBJ2-5, with D maybe TRBD1 (5 bases). V was clipped by 5 bases and J by 5 bases, with 12 bases between them. This CDR3 spans 12 amino acids. The germline V gene has CDR1 GTSNPN and CDR2 SVGIG (reference sequence). CDR3 in amino acids: CAWRRPGETQYF. CDR3 sequence (DNA): TGTGCCTGGCGTCGCCCAGGGGAGACCCAGTACTTC.

The chain couples TRBV30 to TRBJ2-3; a weak D match, TRBD2 (5 bases). This CDR3 spans 15 amino acids. V lost 1 base and J 3 bases, leaving 14 bases between the germline ends. The germline gives CDR1 GTSNPN, CDR2 SVGIG (reference sequence). CDR3 in DNA: TGTGCCTGGAGTGGCAGGCATGGGAGAACAGATACGCAGTATTTT. Translation: CAWSGRHGRTDTQYF.

This chain connects TRBV5-4 to TRBJ2-5; no firm D call. There are 13 residues in the CDR3. V lost 0 bases and J 6 bases, leaving 9 bases between the germline ends. The germline V gene encodes CDR1 SGHNT and CDR2 YYREEE (reference sequence). CDR3 in amino acids: CASSLVGQQTQYF. The CDR3 DNA reads as TGTGCCAGCAGCTTGGTCGGCCAGCAGACCCAGTACTTC.

The chain links TRBV10-2 to TRBJ2-3; D gene ambiguous. Germline CDR1 and CDR2: WSHSY and SAAADI. This CDR3 contains 16 residues. Trimming pared 2 bases from V and 0 bases from J, leaving 12 bases between. The CDR3 reads CASSEGRASSTDTQYF. CDR3 bases: TGCGCCAGCAGTGAGGGTAGGGCCTCTAGCACAGATACGCAGTATTTT.

This chain joins TRBV11-2 and TRBJ2-7; perhaps TRBD1 as D (5 bases). V was shortened by 5 bases and J by 4 bases, with 18 bases between the two germline ends. CDR1 and CDR2 from the germline V gene are SGHAT and FQNNGV. This CDR3 is built from 15 residues. This CDR3 reads CASSPISGKEYEQYF. For the CDR3, the DNA is TGTGCCAGCAGCCCAATCTCAGGGAAAGAGTACGAGCAGTACTTC.

This clone was counted once. CDR3 residues: CSVFTGTGNGYTF. The CDR3 nucleotides are TGCAGCGTTTTCACCGGGACGGGTAATGGCTACACCTTC. The gene calls are TRBV29-1 and TRBJ1-2; D is possibly TRBD1 (5 bases). Germline assignment: CDR1 SQVTM and CDR2 ANQGSEA. This CDR3 region has 13 residues. V lost 5 bases and J lost 6, with 16 bases in between.